This T cell receptor (beta chain) emerged from a study of blood T cell repertoires in COVID-19. This CDR3 has 13 amino acids. Trimming left V 2 bases short and J 5 bases short, with 7 bases between. The germline V gene encodes CDR1 MRHNA and CDR2 SNTAGT. Some clones are missing from TCRdb's copy, which holds only in-frame ones; the method was immunoSEQ multiplex PCR. The data hold over 250,000 clones, with 80% to 95% observed a single time. This TCR derives from a person aged 18 to 35 with COVID-19, enrolled during active disease. The chain uses TRBV6-4 and TRBJ2-1; tentative D call: TRBD1 (6 bases). The material sequenced was peripheral blood. The DNA for the CDR3 is TGTGCCAGCAGTGACCGGGACAACAATGAGCAGTTCTTC. Its protein product is CASSDRDNNEQFF.